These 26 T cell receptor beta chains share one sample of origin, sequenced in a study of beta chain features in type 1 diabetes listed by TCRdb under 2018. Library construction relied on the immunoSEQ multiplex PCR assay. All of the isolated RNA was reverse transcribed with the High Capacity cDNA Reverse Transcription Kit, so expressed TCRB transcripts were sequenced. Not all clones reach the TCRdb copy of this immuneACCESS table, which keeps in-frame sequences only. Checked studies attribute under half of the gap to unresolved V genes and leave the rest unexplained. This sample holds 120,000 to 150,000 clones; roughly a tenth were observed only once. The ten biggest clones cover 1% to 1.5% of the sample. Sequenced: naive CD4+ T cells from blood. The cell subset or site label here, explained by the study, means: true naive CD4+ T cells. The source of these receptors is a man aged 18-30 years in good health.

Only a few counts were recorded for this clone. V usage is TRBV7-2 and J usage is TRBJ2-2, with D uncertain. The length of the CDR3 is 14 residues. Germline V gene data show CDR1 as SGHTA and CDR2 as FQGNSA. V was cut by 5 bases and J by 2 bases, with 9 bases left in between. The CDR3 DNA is TGTGCCAGCAGCCCGAGACTCAACACCGGGGAGCTGTTTTTT. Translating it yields CASSPRLNTGELFF.

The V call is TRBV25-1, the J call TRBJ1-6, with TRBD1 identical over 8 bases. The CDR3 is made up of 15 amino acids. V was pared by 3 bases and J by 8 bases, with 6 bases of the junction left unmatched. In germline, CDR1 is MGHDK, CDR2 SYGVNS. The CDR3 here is CASSDRTGIYSPLHF. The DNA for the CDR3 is TGTGCCAGCAGTGACCGGACAGGGATTTATTCACCCCTCCACTTT.

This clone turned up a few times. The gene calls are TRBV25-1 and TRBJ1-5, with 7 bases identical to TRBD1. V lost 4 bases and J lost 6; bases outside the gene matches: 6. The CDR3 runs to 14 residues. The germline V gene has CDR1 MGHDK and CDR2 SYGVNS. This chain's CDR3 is CASSGGGETQPQHF. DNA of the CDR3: TGTGCCAGCAGTGGAGGGGGCGAGACTCAGCCCCAGCATTTT.

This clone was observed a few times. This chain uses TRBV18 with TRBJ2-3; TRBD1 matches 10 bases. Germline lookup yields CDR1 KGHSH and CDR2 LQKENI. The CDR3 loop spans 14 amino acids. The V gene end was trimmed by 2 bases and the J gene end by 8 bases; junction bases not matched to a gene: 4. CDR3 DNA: TGTGCCAGCTCACCAGACAGGGGGCTGGTTACGCAGTATTTT. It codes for CASSPDRGLVTQYF.

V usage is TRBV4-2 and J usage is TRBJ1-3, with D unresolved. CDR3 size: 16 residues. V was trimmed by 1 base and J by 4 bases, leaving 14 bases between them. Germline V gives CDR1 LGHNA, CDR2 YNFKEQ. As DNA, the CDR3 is TGTGCCAGCAGCCAAGTGGTTCCGGGGAGAGGAAACACCATATATTTT. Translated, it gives CASSQVVPGRGNTIYF.

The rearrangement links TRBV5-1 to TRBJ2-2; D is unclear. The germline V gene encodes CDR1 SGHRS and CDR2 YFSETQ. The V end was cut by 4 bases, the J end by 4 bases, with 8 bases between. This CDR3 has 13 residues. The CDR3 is CASSIQSTGELFF. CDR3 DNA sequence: TGCGCCAGCAGCATACAGAGCACCGGGGAGCTGTTTTTT.

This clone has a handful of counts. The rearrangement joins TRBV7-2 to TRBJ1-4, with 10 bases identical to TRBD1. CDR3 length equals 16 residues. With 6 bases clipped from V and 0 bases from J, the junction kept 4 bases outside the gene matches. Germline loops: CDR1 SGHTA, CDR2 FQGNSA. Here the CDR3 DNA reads TGTGCCAGCAGGAGGGACAGGGGCGCAACTAATGAAAAACTGTTTTTT. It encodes CASRRDRGATNEKLFF.

As DNA, the CDR3 is TGCGCCAGCAGCACAGACACAGGGGATGAAAAACTGTTTTTT. Translating gives CASSTDTGDEKLFF. The gene calls are TRBV5-1 and TRBJ1-4, with 7 bases lining up with TRBD1. The V gene's germline CDR1 is SGHRS and CDR2 YFSETQ. The CDR3 extends over 14 amino acids. J was trimmed by 6 bases and V by 4 bases; bases with no gene match: 6.

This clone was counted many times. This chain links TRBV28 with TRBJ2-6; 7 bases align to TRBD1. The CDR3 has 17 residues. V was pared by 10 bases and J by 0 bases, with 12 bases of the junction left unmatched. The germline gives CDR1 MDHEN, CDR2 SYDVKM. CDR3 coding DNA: TGTGCCACCCATGAAGGGGGCGCGGGCTCTGGGGCCAACGTCCTGACTTTC. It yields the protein CATHEGGAGSGANVLTF.

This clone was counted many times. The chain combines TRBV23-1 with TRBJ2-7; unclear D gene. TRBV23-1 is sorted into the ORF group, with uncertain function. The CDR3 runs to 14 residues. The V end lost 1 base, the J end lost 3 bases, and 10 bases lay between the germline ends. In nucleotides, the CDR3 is TGCGCCAGCAGTCAATTCTCCAGGCACTACGAGCAGTACTTC. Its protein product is CASSQFSRHYEQYF.

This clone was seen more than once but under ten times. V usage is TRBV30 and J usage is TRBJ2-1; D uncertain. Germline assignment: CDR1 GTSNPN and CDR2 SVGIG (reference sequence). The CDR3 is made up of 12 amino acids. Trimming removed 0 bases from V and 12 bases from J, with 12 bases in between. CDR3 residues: CAWSVTVRGQFF. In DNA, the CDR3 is TGTGCCTGGAGTGTTACGGTGAGAGGGCAGTTCTTC.

CDR3: CASSLDQGGTGELFF. CDR3 DNA: TGCGCCAGCAGCTTGGACCAGGGTGGGACCGGGGAGCTGTTTTTT. The chain employs TRBV5-1 and TRBJ2-2, with D possibly being TRBD1 (5 bases). The CDR3 contains 15 residues. V lost 0 bases, J lost 5 bases, and 11 bases lay in between. In germline, CDR1 is SGHRS, CDR2 YFSETQ.

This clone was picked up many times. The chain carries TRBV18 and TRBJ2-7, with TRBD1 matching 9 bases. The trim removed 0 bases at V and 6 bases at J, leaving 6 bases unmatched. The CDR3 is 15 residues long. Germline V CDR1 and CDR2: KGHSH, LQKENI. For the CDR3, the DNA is TGTGCCAGCTCACCACCGGGGACAGGGTTAGGCGAGCAGTACTTC. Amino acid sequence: CASSPPGTGLGEQYF.

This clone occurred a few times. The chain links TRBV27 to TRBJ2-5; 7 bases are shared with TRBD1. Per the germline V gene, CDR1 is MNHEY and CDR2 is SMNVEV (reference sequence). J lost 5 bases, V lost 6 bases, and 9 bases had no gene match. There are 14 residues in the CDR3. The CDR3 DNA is TGTGCCAGCAGGTTGGGACAGCCCGGGGAGACCCAGTACTTC. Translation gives CASRLGQPGETQYF.

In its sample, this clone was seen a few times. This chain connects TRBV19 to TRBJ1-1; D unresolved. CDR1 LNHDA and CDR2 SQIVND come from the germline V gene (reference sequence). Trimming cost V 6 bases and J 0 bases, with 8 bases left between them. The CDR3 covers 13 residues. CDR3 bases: TGTGCCAGTAGGGGCCTTATGAACACTGAAGCTTTCTTT. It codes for CASRGLMNTEAFF.

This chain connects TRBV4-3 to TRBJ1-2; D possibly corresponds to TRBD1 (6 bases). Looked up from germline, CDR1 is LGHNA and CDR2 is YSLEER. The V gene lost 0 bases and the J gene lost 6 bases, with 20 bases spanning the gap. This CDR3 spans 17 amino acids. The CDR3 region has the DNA TGCGCCAGCAGCCAAGAAAGGGCGACAGGATGGTTTGATGGCTACACCTTC. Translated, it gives CASSQERATGWFDGYTF.

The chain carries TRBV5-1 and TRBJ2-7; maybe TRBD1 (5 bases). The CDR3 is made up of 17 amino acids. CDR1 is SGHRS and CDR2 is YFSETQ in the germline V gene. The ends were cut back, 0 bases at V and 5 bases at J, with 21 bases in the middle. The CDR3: CASSLGATALRLDEQYF. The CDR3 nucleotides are TGCGCCAGCAGCTTGGGTGCGACAGCCCTCCGTCTGGACGAGCAGTACTTC.

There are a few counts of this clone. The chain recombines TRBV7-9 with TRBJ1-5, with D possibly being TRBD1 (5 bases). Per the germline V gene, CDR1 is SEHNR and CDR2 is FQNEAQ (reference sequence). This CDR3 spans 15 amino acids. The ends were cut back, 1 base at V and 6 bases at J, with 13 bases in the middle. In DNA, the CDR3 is TGTGCCAGCAGCTTAGGTCAGACAGAAGTTCAGCCCCAGCATTTT. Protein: CASSLGQTEVQPQHF. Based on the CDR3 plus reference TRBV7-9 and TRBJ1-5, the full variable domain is DTGVSQNPRHKITKRGQNVTFRCDPISEHNRLYWYRQTLGQGPEFLTYFQNEAQLEKSRLLSDRFSAERPKGSFSTLEIQRTEQGDSAMYLCASSLGQTEVQPQHFGDGTRLSIL.

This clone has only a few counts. In nucleotides, the CDR3 is TGTGCCAGCAGCTTTTGGAGGGGTTCAGAGACCCAGTACTTC. Translating gives CASSFWRGSETQYF. This rearrangement joins TRBV7-6 to TRBJ2-5; a possible D gene is TRBD2 (6 bases). Germline-derived CDR1 and CDR2 are SGHVS and FNYEAQ. The V end was cut by 3 bases, the J end by 4 bases, with 12 bases between. The CDR3 has 14 amino acids.

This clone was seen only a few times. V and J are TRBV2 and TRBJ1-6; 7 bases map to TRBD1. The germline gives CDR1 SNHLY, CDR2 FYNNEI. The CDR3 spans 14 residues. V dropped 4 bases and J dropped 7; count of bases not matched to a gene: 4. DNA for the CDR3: TGTGCCAGCAGTGTTCGGACAGGAAATTCACCCCTCCACTTT. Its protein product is CASSVRTGNSPLHF.

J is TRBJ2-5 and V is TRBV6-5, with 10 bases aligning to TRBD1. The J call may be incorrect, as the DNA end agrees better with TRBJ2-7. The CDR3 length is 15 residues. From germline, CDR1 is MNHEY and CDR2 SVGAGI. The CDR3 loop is CASSGPDRGLDEQYF. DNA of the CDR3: TGTGCCAGCAGTGGACCCGACAGGGGGCTGGACGAGCAGTACTTC.

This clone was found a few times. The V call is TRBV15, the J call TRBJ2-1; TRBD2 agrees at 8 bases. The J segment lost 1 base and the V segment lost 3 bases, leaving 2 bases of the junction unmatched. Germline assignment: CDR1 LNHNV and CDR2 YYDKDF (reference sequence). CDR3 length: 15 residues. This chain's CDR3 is CATSSTGGSYNEQFF. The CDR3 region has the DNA TGTGCCACCAGCAGTACGGGGGGGTCCTACAATGAGCAGTTCTTC.

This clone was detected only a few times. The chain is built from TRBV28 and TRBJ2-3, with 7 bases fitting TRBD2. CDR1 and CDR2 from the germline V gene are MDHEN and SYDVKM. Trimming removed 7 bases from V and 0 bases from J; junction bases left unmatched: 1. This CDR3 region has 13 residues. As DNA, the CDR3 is TGTGCCAGCATCGGGGGGAGCACAGATACGCAGTATTTT. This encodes CASIGGSTDTQYF.

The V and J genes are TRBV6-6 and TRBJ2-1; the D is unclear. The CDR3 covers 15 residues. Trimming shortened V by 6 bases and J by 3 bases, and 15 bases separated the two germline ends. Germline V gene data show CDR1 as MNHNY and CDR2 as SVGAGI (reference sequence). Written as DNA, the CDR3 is TGTGCCAGCAGACAAATAGACAAGCTCTACAATGAGCAGTTCTTC. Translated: CASRQIDKLYNEQFF.

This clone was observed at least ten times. The CDR3 sequence is CASSSRYGGANVLTF. The CDR3 DNA reads TGTGCCAGCAGCTCACGCTACGGGGGGGCCAACGTCCTGACTTTC. The chain is built from TRBV7-3 and TRBJ2-6; no definite D call. The CDR3 spans 15 residues. Per germline, CDR1 SGHTA and CDR2 FQGTGA. Trimming removed 4 bases at V and 4 bases at J, with 11 bases between.

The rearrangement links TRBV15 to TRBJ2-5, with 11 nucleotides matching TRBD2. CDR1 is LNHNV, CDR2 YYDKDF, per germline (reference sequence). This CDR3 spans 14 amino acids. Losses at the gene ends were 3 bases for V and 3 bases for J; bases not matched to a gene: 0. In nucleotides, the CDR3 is TGTGCCACCAGCAGGGGACTAGCGGAAGAGACCCAGTACTTC. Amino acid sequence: CATSRGLAEETQYF.